The clone carrying this TCR beta chain was detected only a few times. Original methodology: Amplification of reference gene primers was used by the study to estimate nucleated cell counts. Generated by immunoSEQ multiplex PCR, the TCRdb table keeps only in-frame clones and is missing some. For V, J and clone size, that table is used; D and trimming come from the DNA. The data show around 60,000 clones, with 90% seen just once and about 13% held by the top ten. This specimen belongs to a study of blood T cell repertoires in COVID-19. Germline V CDR1 and CDR2: MDHEN, SYDVKM. The CDR3 length is 11 residues. V lost 8 bases and J 6 bases, leaving 11 bases between the germline ends.

The receptor's source is a man in his fifties or sixties with active COVID-19. The sequenced material came from peripheral blood. J is TRBJ2-7 and V is TRBV28, with D maybe TRBD2 (5 bases). Written as DNA, the CDR3 is TGTGCCAGCGACTATGGGGTCGAGCAGTACTTC. This codes for CASDYGVEQYF.